Listed below are T cell receptor beta chains from one sample, sequenced in a study of neurological immune-mediated disorders. One entry per CDR3 protein, called by TCRdb with MiXCR from the 5' RACE reads. The table has some 80,000 distinct CDR3 sequences, 3.5% to 4.5% seen once. Sequenced: PBMCs. Receptors originate from a woman in her sixties with multiple sclerosis. Each CDR3 is given with its conserved first and last residue. The D gene is left open where the match is weak. Clone size appears in some rows only: once, few, many, or a class for an expanded clone.

CDR3aa: CASRSGTGATNEKLFF
CDR3nt: TGCGCCAGCAGATCCGGGACAGGGGCAACTAATGAAAAACTGTTTTTT
j_gene: TRBJ1-4
abundance: many
v_gene: TRBV10-2
d_gene: TRBD1

CDR3aa: CSAPRGGTDTQYF
CDR3nt: TGCAGTGCCCCGAGAGGCGGAACAGATACGCAGTATTTT
j_gene: TRBJ2-3
abundance: many
v_gene: TRBV20-1
d_gene: .

CDR3aa: CASSQGQGYGYTF
CDR3nt: TGTGCCAGCAGCCAAGGGCAGGGGTATGGCTACACCTTC
j_gene: TRBJ1-2
abundance: many
v_gene: TRBV3-1
d_gene: .

CDR3aa: CSALLGPASNQPQHF
CDR3nt: TGCAGTGCCCTCCTGGGGCCAGCGAGCAATCAGCCCCAGCATTTT
j_gene: TRBJ1-5
abundance: .
v_gene: TRBV20-1
d_gene: .

CDR3aa: CASSPVLAAYNEQFF
CDR3nt: TGTGCCAGCAGCCCAGTACTAGCGGCCTACAATGAGCAGTTCTTC
j_gene: TRBJ2-1
abundance: many
v_gene: TRBV3-1
d_gene: TRBD2

CDR3aa: CSVVRAANTGELFF
CDR3nt: TGCAGCGTTGTCAGGGCTGCGAACACCGGGGAGCTGTTTTTT
j_gene: TRBJ2-2
abundance: many
v_gene: TRBV29-1
d_gene: .

CDR3aa: CASSYGGAKNIQYF
CDR3nt: TGTGCCAGCAGTTATGGGGGGGCCAAAAACATTCAGTACTTC
j_gene: TRBJ2-4
abundance: many
v_gene: TRBV6-5
d_gene: .

CDR3aa: CSARFSANSPLHF
CDR3nt: TGCAGTGCTAGATTCTCGGCGAATTCACCCCTCCACTTT
j_gene: TRBJ1-6
abundance: many
v_gene: TRBV20-1
d_gene: .

CDR3aa: CSATGTANTEAFF
CDR3nt: TGCAGTGCTACCGGGACAGCGAACACTGAAGCTTTCTTT
j_gene: TRBJ1-1
abundance: many
v_gene: TRBV20-1
d_gene: TRBD1

CDR3aa: CTTSRVRPGQEENEKLFF
CDR3nt: TGTACCACCAGCAGAGTGCGACCGGGACAGGAAGAAAATGAAAAACTGTTTTTT
j_gene: TRBJ1-4
abundance: few
v_gene: TRBV15
d_gene: TRBD1

CDR3aa: CASSLEPAGGLETQYF
CDR3nt: TGCGCCAGCAGCTTGGAGCCAGCGGGGGGGCTGGAGACCCAGTACTTC
j_gene: TRBJ2-5
abundance: many
v_gene: TRBV5-1
d_gene: TRBD2

CDR3aa: CASSLGGPTNSPLHF
CDR3nt: TGTGCCAGCAGTTTAGGGGGCCCGACAAATTCACCCCTCCACTTT
j_gene: TRBJ1-6
abundance: many
v_gene: TRBV12-3/TRBV12-4
d_gene: .

CDR3aa: CASSRELEADTQYF
CDR3nt: TGCGCCAGCAGCCGAGAACTAGAGGCAGATACGCAGTATTTT
j_gene: TRBJ2-3
abundance: many
v_gene: TRBV5-1
d_gene: .

CDR3aa: CASSLGQAVETQYF
CDR3nt: TGTGCCAGCAGCTTAGGACAGGCGGTGGAGACCCAGTACTTC
j_gene: TRBJ2-5
abundance: many
v_gene: TRBV7-8
d_gene: .

CDR3aa: CASSVAPPRGAGETQYF
CDR3nt: TGTGCCAGCAGCGTAGCTCCTCCCAGGGGGGCCGGAGAGACCCAGTACTTC
j_gene: TRBJ2-5
abundance: many
v_gene: TRBV9
d_gene: .

CDR3aa: CSARPNERAERSPLHF
CDR3nt: TGCAGTGCTAGACCAAATGAAAGGGCGGAACGGTCACCCCTCCACTTT
j_gene: TRBJ1-6
abundance: many
v_gene: TRBV20-1
d_gene: .

CDR3aa: CASSLEQGILNQETQYF
CDR3nt: TGCGCCAGCAGTTTGGAACAGGGAATACTAAATCAAGAGACCCAGTACTTC
j_gene: TRBJ2-5
abundance: many
v_gene: TRBV10-1
d_gene: .

CDR3aa: CATGAIYTDTQYF
CDR3nt: TGTGCCACCGGGGCCATCTACACAGATACGCAGTATTTT
j_gene: TRBJ2-3
abundance: many
v_gene: TRBV27
d_gene: .

CDR3aa: CASRVDPGYYNEQFF
CDR3nt: TGTGCCAGCCGTGTGGATCCGGGGTACTACAATGAGCAGTTCTTC
j_gene: TRBJ2-1
abundance: many
v_gene: TRBV6-5
d_gene: .

CDR3aa: CASSSLTGMGGEQYF
CDR3nt: TGTGCCAGCAGCTCCTTGACAGGGATGGGCGGGGAGCAGTACTTC
j_gene: TRBJ2-7
abundance: many
v_gene: TRBV7-9
d_gene: TRBD1

CDR3aa: CASSSRGAYNSPLHF
CDR3nt: TGTGCCAGCAGCAGCAGGGGGGCCTATAATTCACCCCTCCACTTT
j_gene: TRBJ1-6
abundance: many
v_gene: TRBV6-5
d_gene: TRBD1

CDR3aa: CASSPRSRGQETQYF
CDR3nt: TGTGCCAGCAGCCCACGATCCAGGGGACAAGAGACCCAGTACTTC
j_gene: TRBJ2-5
abundance: many
v_gene: TRBV7-2
d_gene: .

CDR3aa: CASSGMPRGAWTGELFF
CDR3nt: TGCGCCAGCAGCGGCATGCCCCGGGGGGCTTGGACCGGGGAGCTGTTTTTT
j_gene: TRBJ2-2
abundance: many
v_gene: TRBV5-1
d_gene: .

CDR3aa: CSARDPGSFSGNTIYF
CDR3nt: TGCAGTGCTAGAGACCCCGGGTCCTTCTCTGGAAACACCATATATTTT
j_gene: TRBJ1-3
abundance: many
v_gene: TRBV20-1
d_gene: .

CDR3aa: CASRSDSLETQYF
CDR3nt: TGCGCCAGCAGGTCGGACTCTCTGGAGACCCAGTACTTC
j_gene: TRBJ2-5
abundance: .
v_gene: TRBV5-1
d_gene: .

CDR3aa: CASSSRSNTGELFF
CDR3nt: TGCGCCAGCAGCTCACGGTCGAACACCGGGGAGCTGTTTTTT
j_gene: TRBJ2-2
abundance: many
v_gene: TRBV5-1
d_gene: .

CDR3aa: CASSYDPQGAKNIQYF
CDR3nt: TGTGCCAGCAGTTACGACCCTCAGGGGGCCAAAAACATTCAGTACTTC
j_gene: TRBJ2-4
abundance: many
v_gene: TRBV6-5
d_gene: .

CDR3aa: CASSLAPRGGSTDTQYF
CDR3nt: TGCGCCAGCAGCTTGGCCCCCAGGGGGGGGAGCACAGATACGCAGTATTTT
j_gene: TRBJ2-3
abundance: many
v_gene: TRBV5-1
d_gene: .

CDR3aa: CAIKDRLSSYEQYF
CDR3nt: TGTGCCATAAAAGACAGGCTAAGCTCCTACGAGCAGTACTTC
j_gene: TRBJ2-7
abundance: many
v_gene: TRBV28
d_gene: .

CDR3aa: CASSLVTGYTEAFF
CDR3nt: TGTGCCAGCAGTTTGGTGACAGGGTACACTGAAGCTTTCTTT
j_gene: TRBJ1-1
abundance: many
v_gene: TRBV28
d_gene: TRBD1

CDR3aa: CASSEFGGHEQFF
CDR3nt: TGTGCCAGCAGTGAATTCGGGGGACATGAGCAGTTCTTC
j_gene: TRBJ2-1
abundance: few
v_gene: TRBV25-1
d_gene: .

CDR3aa: CASSLRGGPNEQFF
CDR3nt: TGCGCCAGCAGCTTGAGAGGAGGACCCAATGAGCAGTTCTTC
j_gene: TRBJ2-1
abundance: many
v_gene: TRBV5-1
d_gene: .

CDR3aa: CASSLRPGDTQYF
CDR3nt: TGTGCCAGCAGCTTAAGACCGGGGGATACGCAGTATTTT
j_gene: TRBJ2-3
abundance: many
v_gene: TRBV5-8
d_gene: .

CDR3aa: CASSTWTGSSYNSPLHF
CDR3nt: TGTGCCAGCAGCACGTGGACAGGGAGCTCCTATAATTCACCCCTCCACTTT
j_gene: TRBJ1-6
abundance: many
v_gene: TRBV7-8
d_gene: TRBD1

CDR3aa: CSVRQGNNQPQHF
CDR3nt: TGCAGCGTCCGACAGGGGAACAATCAGCCCCAGCATTTT
j_gene: TRBJ1-5
abundance: many
v_gene: TRBV29-1
d_gene: TRBD1

CDR3aa: CATKDLETQYF
CDR3nt: TGTGCCACCAAGGATCTGGAGACCCAGTACTTC
j_gene: TRBJ2-5
abundance: many
v_gene: TRBV6-5
d_gene: .

CDR3aa: CASSQIAGLYNEQFF
CDR3nt: TGCGCCAGCAGCCAGATAGCGGGCCTATACAATGAGCAGTTCTTC
j_gene: TRBJ2-1
abundance: many
v_gene: TRBV5-1
d_gene: TRBD2

CDR3aa: CASSQDFGRPDTQYF
CDR3nt: TGTGCCAGCAGCCAAGATTTTGGTCGACCAGATACGCAGTATTTT
j_gene: TRBJ2-3
abundance: many
v_gene: TRBV3-1
d_gene: .

CDR3aa: CAEKLGDRADTGELFF
CDR3nt: TGCGCCGAGAAGCTAGGGGACAGGGCCGACACCGGGGAGCTGTTTTTT
j_gene: TRBJ2-2
abundance: many
v_gene: TRBV5-1
d_gene: TRBD1

CDR3aa: CASSSDSDSYNEQFF
CDR3nt: TGCGCCAGCAGCTCGGACAGTGACTCCTACAATGAGCAGTTCTTC
j_gene: TRBJ2-1
abundance: many
v_gene: TRBV5-1
d_gene: .

CDR3aa: CSARPQGAGNTIYF
CDR3nt: TGCAGTGCTAGACCTCAGGGTGCAGGAAACACCATATATTTT
j_gene: TRBJ1-3
abundance: many
v_gene: TRBV20-1
d_gene: .

CDR3aa: CASSYRGLMNTEAFF
CDR3nt: TGTGCCAGCAGTTACCGGGGACTGATGAACACTGAAGCTTTCTTT
j_gene: TRBJ1-1
abundance: .
v_gene: TRBV6-2/TRBV6-3
d_gene: .

CDR3aa: CSAKGTEAFF
CDR3nt: TGCAGTGCTAAAGGGACTGAAGCTTTCTTT
j_gene: TRBJ1-1
abundance: .
v_gene: TRBV20-1
d_gene: .

CDR3aa: CASNPVGGSVVYTEAFF
CDR3nt: TGCGCCAGCAACCCCGTGGGGGGGAGTGTGGTGTACACTGAAGCTTTCTTT
j_gene: TRBJ1-1
abundance: many
v_gene: TRBV5-1
d_gene: .

CDR3aa: CASSLASNTGELFF
CDR3nt: TGTGCCAGCAGCCTCGCCTCGAACACCGGGGAGCTGTTTTTT
j_gene: TRBJ2-2
abundance: many
v_gene: TRBV7-9
d_gene: .

CDR3aa: CSASRGPRGSTEAFF
CDR3nt: TGCAGTGCTAGTAGGGGGCCCCGGGGGAGCACTGAAGCTTTCTTT
j_gene: TRBJ1-1
abundance: many
v_gene: TRBV20-1
d_gene: TRBD1